This TCR beta chain was captured by sequencing in a study of blood T cell repertoires in COVID-19. Data came from immunoSEQ multiplex PCR; TCRdb stores just in-frame clones and leaves some out. The table has some 190,000 clones, nearly 80% seen once. Germline V lookup: CDR1 SGHTA, CDR2 FQGTGA. This CDR3 is 17 amino acids long. Trimming at V came to 5 bases and at J to 6 bases, leaving 17 bases not matched to a gene. The genes are TRBV7-3 and TRBJ1-2; 8 bases line up with TRBD1. The sequence was obtained from a man aged 60 to 69 who had been exposed to COVID-19. Specimen: PBMCs or T cells enriched from blood (not recorded which). CDR3 in amino acids: CASSAIPPRTGKDGYTF. The CDR3 bases are TGTGCCAGCAGCGCAATACCCCCCAGGACAGGGAAGGATGGCTACACCTTC.